This T cell receptor (beta chain) comes out of a study of human versus mouse CDR3 diversity and MHC coevolution. Data came from immunoSEQ multiplex PCR; TCRdb stores just in-frame clones and leaves some out. The sample contains some 60,000 clones, just under 95% of which appear only once. The CDR3 is made up of 14 amino acids. Germline V gene lookup returns CDR1 SGHRS and CDR2 YFSETQ. V shed 4 bases and J 3 bases; nucleotides not matched to a gene: 4. Sequencing was performed on naive CD4+ T cells from blood. Subset of the sample: CD45RO-negative CD62L-positive naive CD4 T cells. The J gene is TRBJ1-1, the V gene TRBV5-1, with 9 bases matching TRBD1. The source of this sequence is a person aged 55 to 70 in good health. The CDR3 spells CASSVTGGDTEAFF. DNA for the CDR3: TGCGCCAGCAGCGTGACAGGGGGAGACACTGAAGCTTTCTTT.